This TCR beta chain was sequenced for a study of TIL therapy for anti-PD-1-resistant metastatic lung cancer. For the study at large: Patients had a median age of around 54 years (range roughly 38-75).

Germline values: CDR1 SGDLS, CDR2 YYNGEE. This CDR3 is 17 amino acids long. The V gene end was trimmed by 0 bases and the J gene end by 5 bases; junction bases not matched to a gene: 5. The immunoSEQ assay was v3. Data came from immunoSEQ multiplex PCR; TCRdb stores just in-frame clones and leaves some out. The table records some 5,200 clones, 64% of them present only once. Indicated time point: pre-treatment sample, taken before nivolumab and TIL therapy. Tumor tissue came from excised metastases, mostly pleural nodules or supraclavicular lymph nodes. The TCR originated in a man between 65 and 80 years old with non-small cell lung cancer. The chain recombines TRBV9 with TRBJ2-2; 12 bases match TRBD2. Sequenced here: tumor tissue, sampled at baseline. The CDR3 is CASSVAIGTSGTGELFF. CDR3 DNA: TGTGCCAGCAGCGTAGCGATAGGGACTAGCGGGACCGGGGAGCTGTTTTTT.